Given below is one T cell receptor beta chain in context. The data stem from a study of blood T cells in healthy people across ages. The study recruited healthy Caucasian donors from Russia who were aged about 6 to 90. A second about 7 to 12 cycle PCR used barcoded and J-beta primers. The authors tagged each cDNA molecule using a template-switch adaptor with 12 random nucleotides. TCRdb redid the calling of the 5' RACE reads with MiXCR, one entry per CDR3 protein. This table holds about 1.4 million distinct CDR3 sequences, 55% to 75% found once. The clonotype comes from a man aged 18-30 years in good health. Sequencing was done on a sample of blood.

The CDR3 loop is CATTRVRNTEAFF. In nucleotides, the CDR3 is TGTGCCACTACGAGGGTTCGGAACACTGAAGCTTTCTTT. The rearrangement joins TRBV12-3 or TRBV12-4 to TRBJ1-1; no reliable D call. V was pared by 10 bases and J by 1 base, with 13 bases between. This CDR3 region has 13 residues.